The entry below describes one T cell receptor beta chain. Its antigen is currently unknown. The data belong to a study of shared clonotypes between healthy human individuals. About the research overall: Every donor yielded three CD4 naive, three CD4 memory, two CD8 naive and one CD8 memory plate. The study's findings and limits: Researchers sampled blood only, noting tissue repertoires likely differ.

In replicate PCRs of sorted subsets, about 190 ng DNA, tens of thousands of T cell genomes, was used. Measured with immunoSEQ multiplex PCR; TCRdb has only the in-frame clones, and not every one. The repertoire has roughly 2,000,000 clones, 90% to 95% of them found once; the top ten carry around 1.7%. CD45RO negativity and positive selection for CCR7 defined naive CD8 cells, a population that excluded terminally differentiated effector memory CD45RA+ cells. The sequencing input was naive CD8+ T cells from PBMCs. This sequence was found in a man aged 18 to 30 in good health. Some clones in this sample may be carry-over from other donors' samples.

CDR3 residues: CASSPEFVETGTQYF. The CDR3 DNA is TGTGCCAGCAGCCCAGAGTTCGTGGAGACGGGGACCCAGTACTTC. J is TRBJ2-5 and V is TRBV7-9; the D is unclear. Germline values: CDR1 SEHNR, CDR2 FQNEAQ (reference sequence). V shed 5 bases and J shed 7 bases, with 20 bases lying between them. The CDR3 contains 15 residues.